This T cell receptor (beta chain) was recorded in a study of T cells after posttransplantation cyclophosphamide. Overall study findings and caveats: Recipient CMV seropositivity and CMV reactivation strongly tracked TRB clonality. Later blood repertoires were often dominated by clones from the donor CD8+ memory compartment.

Per germline, CDR1 SGHAT and CDR2 FQNNGV. Unmatched junction bases numbered 4, after V lost 2 bases and J lost 1 base. The CDR3 runs to 16 residues. As concerns this clone: Its specificity is unknown.

Sequencing was performed with immunoSEQ multiplex PCR; in TCRdb, only in-frame clones are kept and a portion is missing. The sample counts 40,000 to 55,000 clones, none seen once; the ten largest own about 2%. This receptor was obtained from a middle-aged man in good health, CMV-negative, and a related stem cell transplant donor. The genes are TRBV11-2 and TRBJ2-5; 10 nucleotides match TRBD2. The sequenced material came from PBMCs. The chain's CDR3 is CASSLSSGRAQETQYF. The CDR3 region has the DNA TGTGCCAGCAGCTTATCCAGCGGGAGGGCCCAAGAGACCCAGTACTTC.